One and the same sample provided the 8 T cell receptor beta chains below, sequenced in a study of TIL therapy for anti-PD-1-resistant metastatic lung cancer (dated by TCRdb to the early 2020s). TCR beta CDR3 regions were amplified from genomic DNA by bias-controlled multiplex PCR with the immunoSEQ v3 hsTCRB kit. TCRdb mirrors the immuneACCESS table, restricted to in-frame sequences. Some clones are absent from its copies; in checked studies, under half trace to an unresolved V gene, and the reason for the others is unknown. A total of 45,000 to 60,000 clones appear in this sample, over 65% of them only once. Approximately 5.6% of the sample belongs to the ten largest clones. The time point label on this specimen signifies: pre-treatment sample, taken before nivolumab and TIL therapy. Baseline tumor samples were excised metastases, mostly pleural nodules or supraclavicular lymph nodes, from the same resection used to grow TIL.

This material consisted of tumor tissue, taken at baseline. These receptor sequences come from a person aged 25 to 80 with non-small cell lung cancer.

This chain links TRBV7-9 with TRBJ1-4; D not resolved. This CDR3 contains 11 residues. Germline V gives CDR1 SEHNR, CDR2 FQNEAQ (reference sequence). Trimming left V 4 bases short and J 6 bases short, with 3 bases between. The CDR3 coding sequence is TGTGCCAGCAGCTCATATGAAAAACTGTTTTTT. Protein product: CASSSYEKLFF.

CDR3 in DNA: TGTGCCAGCAGTTACTCCCTGAATAGCAATCAGCCCCAGCATTTT. This codes for CASSYSLNSNQPQHF. The chain employs TRBV6-5 and TRBJ1-5, with D hard to call. Germline CDR1 and CDR2: MNHEY and SVGAGI. Deletions cut 0 bases from V and 0 bases from J, with 6 bases between. This CDR3 region has 15 residues.

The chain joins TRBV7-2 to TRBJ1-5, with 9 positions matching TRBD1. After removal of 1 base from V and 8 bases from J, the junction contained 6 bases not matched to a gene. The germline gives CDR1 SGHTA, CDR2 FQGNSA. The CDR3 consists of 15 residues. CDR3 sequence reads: CASSLERGDREPQHF. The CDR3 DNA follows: TGTGCCAGCAGCTTAGAACGCGGGGACAGGGAGCCCCAGCATTTT.

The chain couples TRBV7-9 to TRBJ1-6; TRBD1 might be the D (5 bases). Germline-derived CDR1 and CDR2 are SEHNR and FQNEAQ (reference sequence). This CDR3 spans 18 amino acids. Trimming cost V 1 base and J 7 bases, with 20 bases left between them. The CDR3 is CASSLGLVLGEGNSPLHF. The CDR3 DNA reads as TGTGCCAGCAGCTTAGGGCTAGTCCTAGGGGAGGGCAATTCACCCCTCCACTTT.

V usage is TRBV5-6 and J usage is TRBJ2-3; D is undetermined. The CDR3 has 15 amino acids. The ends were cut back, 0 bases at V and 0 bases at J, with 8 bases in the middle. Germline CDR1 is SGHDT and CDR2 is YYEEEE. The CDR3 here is CASSLGLTSTDTQYF. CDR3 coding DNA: TGTGCCAGCAGCTTGGGGCTCACTAGCACAGATACGCAGTATTTT.

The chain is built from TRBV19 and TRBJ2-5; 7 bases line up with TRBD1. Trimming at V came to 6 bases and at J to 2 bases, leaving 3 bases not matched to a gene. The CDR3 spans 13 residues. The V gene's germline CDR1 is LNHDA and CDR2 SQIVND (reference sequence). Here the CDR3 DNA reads TGTGCCAGTAGCAGGGGACAGCAAGAGACCCAGTACTTC. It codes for CASSRGQQETQYF.

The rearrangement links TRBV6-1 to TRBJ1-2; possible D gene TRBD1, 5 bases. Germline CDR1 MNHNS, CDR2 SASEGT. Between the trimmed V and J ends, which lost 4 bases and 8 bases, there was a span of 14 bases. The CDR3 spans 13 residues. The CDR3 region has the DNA TGTGCCAGCAGTGTCTACAGGAGGGAAGGCTACACCTTC. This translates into CASSVYRREGYTF.

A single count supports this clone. CDR3 coding DNA: TGTGCCAGCAGTTTATCCCGGACTAGCGGGGTGCTCGTCTACGAGCAGTACTTC. Translation: CASSLSRTSGVLVYEQYF. The chain has TRBV27 and TRBJ2-7, with 12 nucleotides matching TRBD2. The CDR3 loop spans 18 amino acids. CDR1 is MNHEY, CDR2 SMNVEV, per germline (reference sequence). V was pared by 0 bases and J by 3 bases, with 9 bases of the junction left unmatched.